This TCR beta chain was captured by sequencing in a study of blood T cell repertoires in COVID-19. Background on the study: The United States, Italy and Spain supplied acute and convalescent COVID-19 samples.

In the authors' methods: Estimates of nucleated cell counts were drawn from the amplification of reference gene primers. TCRdb's copy holds only in-frame clones and misses some; the assay was immunoSEQ multiplex PCR. D and trimming come from the DNA, and the V and J calls and clone size come from that table. The repertoire includes 55,000 to 70,000 clones, more than 75% of them detected once, and 9.5% to 13% sits in the top ten. Germline values: CDR1 SGHAT, CDR2 FQNNGV. CDR3 length equals 15 residues. Between the trimmed V and J ends, which lost 6 bases and 2 bases, there was a span of 15 bases. The sample consisted of peripheral blood. This receptor was taken from a woman between 18 and 30 years old with acute or convalescent COVID-19. The chain recombines TRBV11-2 with TRBJ2-3; D is possibly TRBD1 (6 bases). The CDR3: CASRRSGQPTDTQYF. The CDR3 DNA reads as TGTGCCAGCAGACGAAGCGGACAGCCCACAGATACGCAGTATTTT.